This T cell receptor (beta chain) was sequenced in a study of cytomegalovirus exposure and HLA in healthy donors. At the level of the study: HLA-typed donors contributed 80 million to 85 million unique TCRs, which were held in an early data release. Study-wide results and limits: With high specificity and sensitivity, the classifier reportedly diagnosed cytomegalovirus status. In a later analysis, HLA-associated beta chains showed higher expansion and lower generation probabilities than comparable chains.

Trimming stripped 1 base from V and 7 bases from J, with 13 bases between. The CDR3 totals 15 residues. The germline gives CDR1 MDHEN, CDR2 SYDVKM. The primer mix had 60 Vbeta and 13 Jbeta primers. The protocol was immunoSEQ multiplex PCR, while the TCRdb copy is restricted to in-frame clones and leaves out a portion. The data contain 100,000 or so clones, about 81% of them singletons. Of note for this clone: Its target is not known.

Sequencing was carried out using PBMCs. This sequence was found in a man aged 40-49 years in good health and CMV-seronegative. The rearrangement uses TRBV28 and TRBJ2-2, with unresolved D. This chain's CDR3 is CASSLSPGVGGELFF. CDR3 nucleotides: TGTGCCAGCAGTTTATCTCCAGGTGTTGGCGGGGAGCTGTTTTTT.